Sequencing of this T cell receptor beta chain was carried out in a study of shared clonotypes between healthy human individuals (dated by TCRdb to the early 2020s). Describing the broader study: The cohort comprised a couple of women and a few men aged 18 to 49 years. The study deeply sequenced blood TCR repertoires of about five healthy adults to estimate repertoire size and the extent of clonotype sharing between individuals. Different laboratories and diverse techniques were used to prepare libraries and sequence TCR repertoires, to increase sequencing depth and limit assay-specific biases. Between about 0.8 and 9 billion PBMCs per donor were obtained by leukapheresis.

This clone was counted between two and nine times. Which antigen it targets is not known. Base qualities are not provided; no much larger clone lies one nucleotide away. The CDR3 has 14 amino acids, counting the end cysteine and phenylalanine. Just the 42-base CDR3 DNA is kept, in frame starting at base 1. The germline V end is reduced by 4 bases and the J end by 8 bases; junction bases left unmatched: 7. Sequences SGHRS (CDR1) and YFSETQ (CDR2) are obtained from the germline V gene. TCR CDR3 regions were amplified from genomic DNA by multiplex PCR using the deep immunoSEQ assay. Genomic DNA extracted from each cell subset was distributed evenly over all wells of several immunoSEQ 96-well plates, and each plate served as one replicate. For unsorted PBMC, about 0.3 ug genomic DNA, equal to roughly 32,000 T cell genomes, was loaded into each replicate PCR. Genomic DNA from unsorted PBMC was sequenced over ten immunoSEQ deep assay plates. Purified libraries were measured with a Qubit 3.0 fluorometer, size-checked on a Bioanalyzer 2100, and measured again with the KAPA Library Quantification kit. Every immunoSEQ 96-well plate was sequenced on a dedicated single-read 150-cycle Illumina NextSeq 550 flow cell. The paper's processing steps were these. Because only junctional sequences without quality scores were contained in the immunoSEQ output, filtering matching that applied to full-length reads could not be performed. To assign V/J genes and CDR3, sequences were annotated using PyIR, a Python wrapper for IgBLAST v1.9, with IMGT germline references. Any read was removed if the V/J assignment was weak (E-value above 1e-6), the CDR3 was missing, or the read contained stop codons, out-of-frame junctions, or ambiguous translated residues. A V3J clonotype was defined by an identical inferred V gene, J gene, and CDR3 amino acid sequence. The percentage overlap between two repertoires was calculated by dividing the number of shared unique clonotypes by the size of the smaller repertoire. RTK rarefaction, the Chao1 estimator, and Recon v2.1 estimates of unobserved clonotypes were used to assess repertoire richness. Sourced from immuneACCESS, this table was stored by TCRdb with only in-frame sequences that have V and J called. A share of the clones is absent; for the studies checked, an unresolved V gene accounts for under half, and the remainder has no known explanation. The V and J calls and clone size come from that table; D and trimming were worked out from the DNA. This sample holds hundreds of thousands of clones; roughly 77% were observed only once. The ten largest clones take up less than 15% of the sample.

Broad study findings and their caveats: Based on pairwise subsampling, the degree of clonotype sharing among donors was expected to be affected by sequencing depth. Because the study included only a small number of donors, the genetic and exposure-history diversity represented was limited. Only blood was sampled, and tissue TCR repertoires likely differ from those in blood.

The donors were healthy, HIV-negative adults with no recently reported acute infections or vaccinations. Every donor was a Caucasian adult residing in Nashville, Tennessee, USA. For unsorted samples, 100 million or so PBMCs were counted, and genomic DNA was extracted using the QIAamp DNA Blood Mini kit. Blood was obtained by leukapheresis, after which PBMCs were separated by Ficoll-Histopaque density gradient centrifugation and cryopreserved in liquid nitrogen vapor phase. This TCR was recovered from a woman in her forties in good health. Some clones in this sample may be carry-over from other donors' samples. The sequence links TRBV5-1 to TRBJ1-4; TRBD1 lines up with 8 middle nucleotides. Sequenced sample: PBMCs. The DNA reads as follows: TGCGCCAGCAGCCTGGACAGGGTTAAAGAAAAACTGTTTTTT. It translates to CASSLDRVKEKLFF. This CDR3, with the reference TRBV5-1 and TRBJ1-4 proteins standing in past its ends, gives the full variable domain KAGVTQTPRYLIKTRGQQVTLSCSPISGHRSVSWYQQTPGQGLQFLFEYFSETQRNKGNFPGRFSGRQFSNSRSEMNVSTLELGDSALYLCASSLDRVKEKLFFGSGTQLSVL.